These T cell receptor beta chains were read from a single sample in a study of blood T cells in healthy people across ages. Each CDR3 protein gets one entry after TCRdb re-called the 5' RACE reads with MiXCR. Of around 800,000 distinct CDR3 sequences listed, around 25% are singletons. In addition, the sample was reused for a study of T cells of mothers and their children.

Sequences were obtained from blood. The receptors originated from a boy younger than 18 in good health. CDR3s include the opening cysteine and the closing phenylalanine or tryptophan. The D gene is left open where the match is weak. The size of a clone is reported for some rows only, either as once, few or many, or as a class for expanded clones.

d_call	j_call	clone_size	v_call	cdr3_aa	cdr3_nt
.	TRBJ1-4	.	TRBV15	CATSPPSNEKLFF	TGTGCCACCAGCCCCCCAAGTAATGAAAAACTGTTTTTT
.	TRBJ2-5	once	TRBV5-1	CASSIRGGQQETQYF	TGCGCCAGCAGCATAAGAGGCGGCCAACAAGAGACCCAGTACTTC
.	TRBJ2-5	.	TRBV7-9	CASSFSGQQETQYF	TGTGCCAGCAGCTTTTCTGGTCAGCAAGAGACCCAGTACTTC
TRBD2	TRBJ2-1	few	TRBV2	CASSEALAGEGEQFF	TGTGCCAGCAGTGAAGCCCTAGCGGGGGAAGGTGAGCAGTTCTTC
TRBD1	TRBJ2-5	many	TRBV7-9	CASSRDRGLQETQYF	TGTGCCAGTAGCCGGGACAGGGGCCTCCAAGAGACCCAGTACTTC
.	TRBJ1-1	.	TRBV20-1	CSARDPVNTEAFF	TGCAGTGCTAGAGATCCGGTGAACACTGAAGCTTTCTTT
.	TRBJ2-5	many	TRBV5-1	CASSLRQGQETQYF	TGTGCCAGCAGTTTAAGGCAGGGGCAAGAGACCCAGTACTTC
TRBD1	TRBJ2-3	few	TRBV4-1	CASSQEGTGMPDTQYF	TGCGCCAGCAGCCAAGAAGGGACAGGGATGCCAGATACGCAGTATTTT
.	TRBJ1-1	few	TRBV6-6	CASSYYRAEAFF	TGTGCCAGCAGTTACTATAGAGCTGAAGCTTTCTTT
TRBD1	TRBJ2-5	.	TRBV25-1	CASSVDRVPQETQYF	TGTGCCAGCAGTGTCGACAGGGTACCTCAAGAGACCCAGTACTTC
TRBD1	TRBJ2-7	.	TRBV20-1	CSAAQPARDRGEQYF	TGCAGTGCTGCCCAACCAGCCCGGGACAGGGGGGAGCAGTACTTC
TRBD2	TRBJ2-5	.	TRBV2	CASSGDRGGASETQYF	TGTGCCAGCAGTGGAGATCGCGGGGGGGCATCAGAGACCCAGTACTTC
TRBD2	TRBJ2-1	.	TRBV12-3/TRBV12-4	CASSAAGGASEQFF	TGTGCCAGCAGTGCTGCGGGGGGTGCCTCAGAGCAGTTCTTC
TRBD1	TRBJ1-2	few	TRBV6-5	CASISDRAINNGYTF	TGTGCCAGCATTTCCGACAGGGCAATAAATAATGGCTACACCTTC
TRBD2	TRBJ2-5	.	TRBV15	CATSRDTSGVETQYF	TGTGCCACCAGCAGAGATACTAGCGGGGTTGAGACCCAGTACTTC
.	TRBJ2-6	.	TRBV29-1	CSVGSLGRGANVLTF	TGCAGCGTTGGGAGTCTGGGGAGGGGGGCCAACGTCCTGACTTTC
.	TRBJ2-7	few	TRBV29-1	CSVEGGQRGSYEQYF	TGCAGCGTTGAAGGCGGGCAGAGGGGAAGCTACGAGCAGTACTTC
.	TRBJ1-4	few	TRBV5-1	CASSFWYGSGEKLFF	TGCGCCAGCAGCTTTTGGTACGGGAGTGGAGAAAAACTGTTTTTT
TRBD2	TRBJ2-5	.	TRBV20-1	CSARKLAGAGETQYF	TGCAGTGCTAGGAAACTAGCGGGGGCTGGAGAGACCCAGTACTTC
.	TRBJ2-1	few	TRBV18	CASSPRGGGSSYNEQFF	TGTGCCAGCTCACCACGAGGGGGAGGGAGCTCCTACAATGAGCAGTTCTTC
TRBD2	TRBJ2-1	.	TRBV7-2	CASSISGGANEQFF	TGTGCCAGCAGCATTAGCGGGGGGGCCAATGAGCAGTTCTTC
TRBD1	TRBJ2-5	.	TRBV5-1	CASSTRQGRSETQYF	TGCGCCAGCAGCACCCGACAGGGGCGTAGTGAGACCCAGTACTTC
.	TRBJ1-2	.	TRBV28	CASSRRWGSNNYGYTF	TGTGCCAGCAGCAGACGGTGGGGATCTAATAACTATGGCTACACCTTC
.	TRBJ2-3	.	TRBV5-6	CASSLEGGFADTQYF	TGTGCCAGCAGCTTGGAAGGGGGGTTCGCAGATACGCAGTATTTT
.	TRBJ2-5	few	TRBV10-3	CAINQGGETQYF	TGTGCCATCAACCAGGGAGGAGAGACCCAGTACTTC
.	TRBJ1-2	once	TRBV12-3/TRBV12-4	CASSSWDSYTF	TGTGCCAGCAGTTCGTGGGACAGCTACACCTTC
.	TRBJ2-5	few	TRBV10-3	CAISTPGTSQETQYF	TGTGCCATCAGTACTCCAGGGACGTCCCAAGAGACCCAGTACTTC
.	TRBJ2-7	.	TRBV7-2	CASSLGTGRIPYEQYF	TGTGCCAGCAGCTTAGGTACAGGGCGAATTCCCTACGAGCAGTACTTC
.	TRBJ1-2	.	TRBV12-3/TRBV12-4	CASSLLKGDYTF	TGTGCCAGCAGTCTTCTTAAGGGCGACTACACCTTC
TRBD1	TRBJ1-4	few	TRBV7-9	CASKYRDSEKLFF	TGTGCCAGCAAATACCGGGACAGCGAAAAACTGTTTTTT
TRBD1	TRBJ1-2	few	TRBV3-1	CASSQGSGGGYTF	TGTGCCAGCAGCCAAGGATCAGGGGGCGGCTACACCTTC
.	TRBJ2-2	few	TRBV6-1	CASSESFAGLVYTGELFF	TGTGCCAGCAGTGAATCGTTCGCGGGCCTAGTTTATACCGGGGAGCTGTTTTTT
TRBD1	TRBJ2-7	.	TRBV7-2	CAGSSRQGAYEQYF	TGTGCCGGCAGCTCCAGACAGGGGGCCTACGAGCAGTACTTC
TRBD2	TRBJ2-3	.	TRBV5-1	CASSFVGGGTDTQYF	TGCGCCAGCAGCTTTGTGGGAGGGGGCACAGATACGCAGTATTTT
.	TRBJ2-5	.	TRBV24-1	CATSDFRTGEETQYF	TGTGCCACCAGTGATTTCAGGACCGGTGAAGAGACCCAGTACTTC
.	TRBJ2-7	.	TRBV20-1	CSARAVPGARRAYEQYF	TGCAGTGCTAGAGCCGTTCCGGGGGCGCGGAGGGCCTACGAGCAGTACTTC
.	TRBJ2-1	.	TRBV30	CAWTYHNEQFF	TGTGCCTGGACTTATCACAATGAGCAGTTCTTC
.	TRBJ2-1	.	TRBV27	CASTSTRSGVGEQFF	TGTGCCAGCACCTCGACCAGGTCAGGGGTCGGTGAGCAGTTCTTC
TRBD1	TRBJ2-7	.	TRBV5-1	CTSSLGQGAREQYF	TGCACCAGCAGCTTGGGACAGGGGGCACGCGAGCAGTACTTC
.	TRBJ2-5	few	TRBV29-1	CSVGRTDQETQYF	TGCAGCGTCGGCCGGACAGATCAAGAGACCCAGTACTTC
.	TRBJ2-4	.	TRBV29-1	CSAATQVGGNIQYF	TGCAGCGCTGCGACCCAGGTCGGCGGAAACATTCAGTACTTC
TRBD1	TRBJ2-1	.	TRBV14	CSSSQAGGNEQFF	TGTTCCAGCAGCCAAGCAGGGGGCAATGAGCAGTTCTTC
TRBD2	TRBJ2-2	few	TRBV3-1	CASRLLAGKSNTGELFF	TGTGCCAGCAGGCTACTAGCGGGGAAATCGAACACCGGGGAGCTGTTTTTT
.	TRBJ1-1	.	TRBV7-7	CASSLTKPRRTEAFF	TGTGCCAGCAGCTTGACGAAACCCCGGAGGACTGAAGCTTTCTTT
.	TRBJ2-1	few	TRBV12-3/TRBV12-4	CASRAFHNEQFF	TGTGCCAGCAGGGCATTTCACAATGAGCAGTTCTTC